The TCR beta chain described here comes from a study of beta chain features in type 1 diabetes. General study points: Compared to healthy donors, patients appeared to have naive, central memory and Treg TCRB repertoires that were more alike. TCRB CDR3s from Type 1 diabetes patients were moderately but significantly shorter in all four CD4+ subsets.

Comments on this clone: Its antigen remains unidentified.

The CDR3 has 14 amino acids. With 1 base removed from V and 10 bases from J, the gap between germline ends came to 11 bases. Germline CDR1 reads LGHNA; CDR2 reads YSLEER. Populations isolated by sorting all had purity greater than 95%. The whole isolated RNA underwent reverse transcription, so sequencing captured expressed TCRB transcripts. Profiled with immunoSEQ multiplex PCR; TCRdb holds only in-frame clones, not every one. The table has 860,000 or so clones, roughly 16% seen once; the top ten hold 0.02% to 0.03%. The receptor comes from a woman under 30 in good health. The gene calls are TRBV4-3 and TRBJ2-6; D might be TRBD1 or TRBD2, each matching 5 bases. Sequencing input: naive CD4+ T cells from blood. CDR3 sequence: CASSQVWGINVLTF. DNA for the CDR3: TGCGCCAGCAGCCAAGTTTGGGGGATTAACGTCCTGACTTTC.